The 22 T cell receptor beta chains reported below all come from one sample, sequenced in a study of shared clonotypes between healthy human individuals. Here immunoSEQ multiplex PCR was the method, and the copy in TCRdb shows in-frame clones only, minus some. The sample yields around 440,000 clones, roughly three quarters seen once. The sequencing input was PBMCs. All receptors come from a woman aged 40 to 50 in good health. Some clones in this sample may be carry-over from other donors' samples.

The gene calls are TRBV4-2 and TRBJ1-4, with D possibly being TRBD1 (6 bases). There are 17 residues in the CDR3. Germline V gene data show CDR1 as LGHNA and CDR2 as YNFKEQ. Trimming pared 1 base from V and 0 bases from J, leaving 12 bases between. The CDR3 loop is CASSQASSGATNEKLFF. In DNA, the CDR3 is TGTGCCAGCAGCCAAGCCTCATCAGGGGCAACTAATGAAAAACTGTTTTTT.

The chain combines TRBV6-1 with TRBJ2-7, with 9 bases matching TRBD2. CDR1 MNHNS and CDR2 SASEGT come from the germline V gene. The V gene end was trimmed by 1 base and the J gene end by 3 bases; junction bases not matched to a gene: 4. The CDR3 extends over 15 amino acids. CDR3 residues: CASSEVGSGSYEQYF. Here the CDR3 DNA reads TGTGCCAGCAGTGAAGTCGGTAGCGGGAGCTACGAGCAGTACTTC.

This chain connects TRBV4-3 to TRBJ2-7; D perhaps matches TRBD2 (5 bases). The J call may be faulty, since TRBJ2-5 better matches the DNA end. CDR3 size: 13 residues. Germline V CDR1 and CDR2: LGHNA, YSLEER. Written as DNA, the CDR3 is TGCGCCAGCAGCCTTCGGGAACAAGAGACCCAGTACTTC. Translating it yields CASSLREQETQYF.

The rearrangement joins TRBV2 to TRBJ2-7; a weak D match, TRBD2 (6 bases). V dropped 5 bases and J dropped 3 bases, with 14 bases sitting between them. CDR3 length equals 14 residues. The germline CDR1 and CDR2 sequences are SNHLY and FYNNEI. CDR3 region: CASSPKGGLYEQYF. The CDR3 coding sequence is TGTGCCAGCAGTCCAAAGGGAGGACTCTACGAGCAGTACTTC.

The CDR3 here is CASRDRGFDTEAFF. CDR3 bases: TGTGCCAGCCGGGACAGGGGGTTTGACACTGAAGCTTTCTTT. This chain joins TRBV6-4 and TRBJ1-1, with 11 nucleotides matching TRBD1. Germline loops: CDR1 MRHNA, CDR2 SNTAGT. This CDR3 spans 14 amino acids. The V segment lost 8 bases and the J segment 3 bases; nucleotides outside the gene matches: 5.

The CDR3 region has the DNA TGTGCCAGTAGTACGACAGGGGGTAGGCCCCAGCATTTT. Translating it yields CASSTTGGRPQHF. This chain uses TRBV19 with TRBJ1-5, with 9 bases that match TRBD1. The V gene's germline CDR1 is LNHDA and CDR2 SQIVND (reference sequence). The length of the CDR3 is 13 residues. Trimming cost V 4 bases and J 9 bases; bases outside gene matches: 4.

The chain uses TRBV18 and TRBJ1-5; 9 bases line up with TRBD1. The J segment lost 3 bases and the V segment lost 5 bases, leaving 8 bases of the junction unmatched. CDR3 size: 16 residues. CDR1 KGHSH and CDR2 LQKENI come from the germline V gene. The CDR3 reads CASSAMTGGVNQPQHF. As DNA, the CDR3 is TGTGCCAGCTCAGCTATGACAGGGGGAGTCAATCAGCCCCAGCATTTT.

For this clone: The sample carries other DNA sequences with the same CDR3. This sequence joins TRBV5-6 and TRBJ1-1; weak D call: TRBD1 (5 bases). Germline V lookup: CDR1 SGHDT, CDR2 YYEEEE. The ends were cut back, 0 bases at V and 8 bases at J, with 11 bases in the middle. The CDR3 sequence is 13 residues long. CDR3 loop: CASSLAWGTEAFF. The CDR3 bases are TGTGCCAGCAGCTTGGCCTGGGGGACGGAAGCTTTCTTT.

The CDR3 bases are TGTGCCAGCTCACCCGGGACAGGGACGGAGACCCAGTACTTC. Protein sequence: CASSPGTGTETQYF. This chain uses TRBV18 with TRBJ2-5; TRBD1 matches at 9 bases. This CDR3 spans 14 amino acids. V gave up 3 bases and J gave up 5 bases; unmatched junction bases: 4. Germline V CDR1 and CDR2: KGHSH, LQKENI.

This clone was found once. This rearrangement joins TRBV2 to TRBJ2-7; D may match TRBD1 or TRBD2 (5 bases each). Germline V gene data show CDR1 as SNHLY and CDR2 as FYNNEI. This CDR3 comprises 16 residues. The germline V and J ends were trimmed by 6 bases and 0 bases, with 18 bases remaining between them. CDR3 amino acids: CASSPLGRDGSYEQYF. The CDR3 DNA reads TGTGCCAGCAGCCCCCTCGGCCGGGACGGCTCCTACGAGCAGTACTTC.

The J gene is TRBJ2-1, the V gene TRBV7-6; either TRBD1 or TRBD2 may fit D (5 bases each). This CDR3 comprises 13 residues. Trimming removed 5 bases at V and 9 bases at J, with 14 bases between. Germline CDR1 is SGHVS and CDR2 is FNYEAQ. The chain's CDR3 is CASSLRGAVEQFF. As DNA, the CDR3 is TGTGCCAGCAGCCTAAGAGGGGCCGTTGAGCAGTTCTTC.

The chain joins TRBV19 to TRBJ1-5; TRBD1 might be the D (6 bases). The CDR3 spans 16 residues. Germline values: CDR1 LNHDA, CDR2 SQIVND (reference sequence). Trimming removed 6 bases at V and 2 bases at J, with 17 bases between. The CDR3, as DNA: TGTGCCAGTAGGGGAGGGTTACAGGGAGGCAATCAGCCCCAGCATTTT. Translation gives CASRGGLQGGNQPQHF. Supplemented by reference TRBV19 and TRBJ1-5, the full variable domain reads DGGITQSPKYLFRKEGQNVTLSCEQNLNHDAMYWYRQDPGQGLRLIYYSQIVNDFQKGDIAEGYSVSREKKESFPLTVTSAQKNPTAFYLCASRGGLQGGNQPQHFGDGTRLSIL.

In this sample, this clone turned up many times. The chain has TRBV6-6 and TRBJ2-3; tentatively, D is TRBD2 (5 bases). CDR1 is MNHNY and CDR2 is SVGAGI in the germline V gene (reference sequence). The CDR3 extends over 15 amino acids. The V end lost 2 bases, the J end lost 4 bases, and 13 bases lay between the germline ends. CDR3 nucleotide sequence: TGTGCCAGCAGTTACCAACAGAGGGCACCAGATACGCAGTATTTT. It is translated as CASSYQQRAPDTQYF.

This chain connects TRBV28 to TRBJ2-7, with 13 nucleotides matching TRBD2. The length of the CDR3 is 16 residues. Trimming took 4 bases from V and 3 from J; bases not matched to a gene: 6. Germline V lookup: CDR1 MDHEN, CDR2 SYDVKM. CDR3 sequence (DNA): TGTGCCAGCAGTTCCGTAAGGACTAGCGGGAGCTACGAGCAGTACTTC. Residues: CASSSVRTSGSYEQYF.

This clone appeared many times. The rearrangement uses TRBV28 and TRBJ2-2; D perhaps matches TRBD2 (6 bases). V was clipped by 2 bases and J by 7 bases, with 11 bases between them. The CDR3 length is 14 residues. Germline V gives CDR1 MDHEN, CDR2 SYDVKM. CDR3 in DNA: TGTGCCAGCAGTTTAGCACTAGCCAGCGGGGAGCTGTTTTTT. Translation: CASSLALASGELFF.

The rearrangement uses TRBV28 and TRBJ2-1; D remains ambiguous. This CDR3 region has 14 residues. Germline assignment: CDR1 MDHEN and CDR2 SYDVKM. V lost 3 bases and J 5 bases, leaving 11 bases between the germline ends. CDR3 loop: CASSLTYPNNEQFF. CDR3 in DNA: TGTGCCAGCAGTTTGACCTACCCAAACAATGAGCAGTTCTTC. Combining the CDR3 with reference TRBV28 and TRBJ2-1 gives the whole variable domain DVKVTQSSRYLVKRTGEKVFLECVQDMDHENMFWYRQDPGLGLRLIYFSYDVKMKEKGDIPEGYSVSREKKERFSLILESASTNQTSMYLCASSLTYPNNEQFFGPGTRLTVL.

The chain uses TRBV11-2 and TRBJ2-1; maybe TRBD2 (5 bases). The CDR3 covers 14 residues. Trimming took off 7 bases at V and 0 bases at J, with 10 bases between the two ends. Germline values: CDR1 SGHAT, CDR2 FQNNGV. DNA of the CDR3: TGTGCCAGCACCCCGGCGGGCTCCTACAATGAGCAGTTCTTC. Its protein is CASTPAGSYNEQFF.

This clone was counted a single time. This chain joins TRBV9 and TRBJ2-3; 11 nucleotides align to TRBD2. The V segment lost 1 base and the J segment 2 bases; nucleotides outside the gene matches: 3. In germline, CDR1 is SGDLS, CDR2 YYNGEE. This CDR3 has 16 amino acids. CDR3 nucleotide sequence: TGTGCCAGCAGCGTACGACTAGCGGGACTCACAGATACGCAGTATTTT. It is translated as CASSVRLAGLTDTQYF.

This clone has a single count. The CDR3 spells CASSTRTSVGTDTQYF. The DNA for the CDR3 is TGTGCCAGCAGCACCCGGACTAGCGTGGGCACAGATACGCAGTATTTT. The chain employs TRBV7-2 and TRBJ2-3, with 9 bases that match TRBD2. The CDR3 sequence is 16 residues long. Germline lookup yields CDR1 SGHTA and CDR2 FQGNSA. V shed 5 bases, J shed 1 base, and the junction held 7 bases outside the gene matches. Drawing the rest from reference TRBV7-2 and TRBJ2-3, the complete variable domain is GAGVSQSPSNKVTEKGKDVELRCDPISGHTALYWYRQSLGQGLEFLIYFQGNSAPDKSGLPSDRFSAERTGGSVSTLTIQRTQQEDSAVYLCASSTRTSVGTDTQYFGPGTRLTVL.

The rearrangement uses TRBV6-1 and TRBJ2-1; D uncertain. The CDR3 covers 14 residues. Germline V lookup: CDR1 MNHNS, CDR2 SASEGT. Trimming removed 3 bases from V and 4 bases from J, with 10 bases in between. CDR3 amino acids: CASSENSEYNEQFF. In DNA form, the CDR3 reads TGTGCCAGCAGTGAGAACAGTGAATACAATGAGCAGTTCTTC.

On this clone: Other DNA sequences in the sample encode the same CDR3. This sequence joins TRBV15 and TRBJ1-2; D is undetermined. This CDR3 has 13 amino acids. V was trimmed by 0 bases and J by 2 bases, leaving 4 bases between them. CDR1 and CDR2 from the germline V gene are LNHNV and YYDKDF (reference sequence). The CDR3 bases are TGTGCCACCAGCAGAGATTTAAACTATGGCTACACCTTC. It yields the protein CATSRDLNYGYTF.

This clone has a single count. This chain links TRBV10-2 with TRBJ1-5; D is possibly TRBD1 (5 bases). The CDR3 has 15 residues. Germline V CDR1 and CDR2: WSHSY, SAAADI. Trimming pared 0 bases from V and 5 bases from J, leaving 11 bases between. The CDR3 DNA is TGCGCCAGCAGTGAGTCGGAACAGGACGATCAGCCCCAGCATTTT. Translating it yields CASSESEQDDQPQHF.